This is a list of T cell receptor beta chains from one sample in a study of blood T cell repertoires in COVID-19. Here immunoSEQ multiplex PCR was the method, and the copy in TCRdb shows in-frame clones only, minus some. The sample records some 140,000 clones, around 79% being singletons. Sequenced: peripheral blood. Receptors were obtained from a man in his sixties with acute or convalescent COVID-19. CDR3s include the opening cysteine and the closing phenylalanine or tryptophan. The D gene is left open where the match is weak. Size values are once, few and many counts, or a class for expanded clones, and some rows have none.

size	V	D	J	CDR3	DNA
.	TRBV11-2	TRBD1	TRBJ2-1	CASSPGLPGQGSYNEQFF	TGTGCCAGCAGCCCGGGCCTACCGGGACAGGGGTCCTACAATGAGCAGTTCTTC
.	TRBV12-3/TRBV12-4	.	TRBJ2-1	CASSLGQSNEQFF	TGTGCCAGCAGTCTTGGACAGAGTAATGAGCAGTTCTTC
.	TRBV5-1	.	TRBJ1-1	CASSLGGLNTEAFF	TGCGCCAGCAGCTTGGGGGGCCTGAACACTGAAGCTTTCTTT
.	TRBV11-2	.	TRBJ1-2	CASSPRTFNYGYTF	TGTGCCAGCAGTCCTCGGACATTTAACTATGGCTACACCTTC
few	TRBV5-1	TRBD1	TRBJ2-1	CASSLTGGSYNEQFF	TGCGCCAGCAGCTTAACAGGGGGCTCCTACAATGAGCAGTTCTTC
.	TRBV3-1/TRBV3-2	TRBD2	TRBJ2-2	CASSQEPLAGGPNTGELFF	TGTGCCAGCAGCCAAGAGCCGCTAGCGGGAGGGCCAAACACCGGGGAGCTGTTTTTT
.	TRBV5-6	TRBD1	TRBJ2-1	CASSLFGTGVNEQFF	TGTGCCAGCAGCTTATTCGGGACAGGCGTCAATGAGCAGTTCTTC
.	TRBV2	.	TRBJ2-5	CASRDTYQETQYF	TGTGCCAGCAGGGACACCTATCAAGAGACCCAGTACTTC
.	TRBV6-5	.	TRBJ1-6	CASSFSREEPKSPLHF	TGTGCCAGCAGTTTCTCCCGCGAAGAACCTAAATCACCCCTCCACTTT
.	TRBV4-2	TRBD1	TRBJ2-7	CASSHPGTGGVEQYF	TGTGCCAGCAGTCATCCGGGGACAGGGGGAGTCGAGCAGTACTTC
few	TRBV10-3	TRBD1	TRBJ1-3	CAISEGGGYGNTIYF	TGTGCCATCAGTGAGGGAGGGGGCTATGGAAACACCATATATTTT
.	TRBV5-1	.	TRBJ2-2	CASSLTRVGSGELFF	TGCGCCAGCAGCCTCACCAGGGTAGGGTCCGGGGAGCTGTTTTTT
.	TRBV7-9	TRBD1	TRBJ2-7	CASSWRLGKGQGESYEQYF	TGTGCCAGCAGCTGGAGGTTGGGAAAGGGACAGGGGGAGTCCTACGAGCAGTACTTC
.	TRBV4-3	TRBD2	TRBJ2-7	CASSYSSGSYEQYF	TGCGCCAGCAGCTATTCTAGCGGGAGCTACGAGCAGTACTTC
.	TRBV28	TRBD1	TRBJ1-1	CASSPRQGTEAFF	TGTGCCAGCAGTCCACGACAGGGAACTGAAGCTTTCTTT
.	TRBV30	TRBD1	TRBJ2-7	CAWSAHRGYEQYF	TGTGCCTGGAGTGCCCACAGGGGTTACGAGCAGTACTTC
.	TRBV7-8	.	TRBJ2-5	CASTKDQAGETQYF	TGTGCCAGCACCAAAGATCAGGCGGGAGAGACCCAGTACTTC